Listed below are T cell receptor beta chains from one sample, sequenced in a study of cytomegalovirus exposure and HLA in healthy donors. Method: immunoSEQ multiplex PCR; TCRdb's copy keeps in-frame clones and lacks some. The top ten clones hold 7.8% of a sample with over 65,000 clones, over 70% of them seen once. Material: PBMCs. The source is a man in his 60s in good health and CMV-seropositive. Both conserved end residues are part of each CDR3. A D gene is named only where the DNA matches it firmly. Size is omitted from some rows. Given values are once, few, many or a class for expanded clones.

v_call: TRBV19; d_call: NA; clone_size: many; j_call: TRBJ2-1; cdr3_aa: CASSINARGEQFF; cdr3_nt: TGTGCCAGTAGTATTAATGCCCGGGGTGAGCAGTTCTTC
v_call: TRBV5-1; d_call: TRBD1; clone_size: NA; j_call: TRBJ2-7; cdr3_aa: CASSYDRGSEQYF; cdr3_nt: TGCGCCAGCAGCTATGACAGGGGGAGCGAGCAGTACTTC
v_call: TRBV10-3; d_call: TRBD1; clone_size: NA; j_call: TRBJ1-1; cdr3_aa: CAISETGGLNTEAFF; cdr3_nt: TGTGCCATCAGTGAGACAGGGGGCCTGAACACTGAAGCTTTCTTT
v_call: TRBV7-8; d_call: TRBD2; clone_size: NA; j_call: TRBJ2-7; cdr3_aa: CASSLQGLAGTYEQYF; cdr3_nt: TGTGCCAGCAGCCTACAGGGACTAGCGGGAACCTACGAGCAGTACTTC
v_call: TRBV5-1; d_call: NA; clone_size: NA; j_call: TRBJ2-7; cdr3_aa: CASSSSKGSVYEQYF; cdr3_nt: TGCGCCAGCAGCTCCTCGAAGGGTAGCGTCTACGAGCAGTACTTC
v_call: TRBV29-1; d_call: NA; clone_size: NA; j_call: TRBJ1-2; cdr3_aa: CSVGAGADYGYTF; cdr3_nt: TGCAGCGTTGGGGCAGGGGCTGACTATGGCTACACCTTC
v_call: TRBV4-1; d_call: NA; clone_size: NA; j_call: TRBJ2-7; cdr3_aa: CASSQDPQGRNYEQYF; cdr3_nt: TGCGCCAGCAGCCAAGACCCACAGGGAAGGAACTACGAGCAGTACTTC
v_call: TRBV11-2; d_call: NA; clone_size: NA; j_call: TRBJ1-5; cdr3_aa: CASSLAVNQPQHF; cdr3_nt: TGTGCCAGCAGCTTAGCGGTAAACCAGCCCCAGCATTTT
v_call: TRBV5-1; d_call: TRBD2; clone_size: NA; j_call: TRBJ2-3; cdr3_aa: CASSSQVLTSGTDTQYF; cdr3_nt: TGCGCCAGCAGCTCTCAAGTCTTGACTAGCGGTACAGATACGCAGTATTTT
v_call: TRBV7-2; d_call: NA; clone_size: NA; j_call: TRBJ2-1; cdr3_aa: CASSLVLLANEQFF; cdr3_nt: TGTGCCAGCAGCTTAGTACTACTAGCCAATGAGCAGTTCTTC
v_call: TRBV27; d_call: NA; clone_size: NA; j_call: TRBJ2-7; cdr3_aa: CASGSQLSYEQYF; cdr3_nt: TGTGCCAGCGGCTCCCAACTAAGCTACGAGCAGTACTTC
v_call: TRBV6-5; d_call: TRBD1; clone_size: NA; j_call: TRBJ1-2; cdr3_aa: CASSRGQGAFGYTF; cdr3_nt: TGTGCCAGCAGTCGGGGACAGGGGGCCTTTGGCTACACCTTC
v_call: TRBV18; d_call: NA; clone_size: NA; j_call: TRBJ2-3; cdr3_aa: CASSPPETDTQYF; cdr3_nt: TGTGCCAGCTCACCCCCGGAGACAGATACGCAGTATTTT
v_call: TRBV20-1; d_call: NA; clone_size: NA; j_call: TRBJ1-4; cdr3_aa: CSSVRGEKLFF; cdr3_nt: TGCAGTTCAGTCAGGGGTGAAAAACTGTTTTTT